This entry describes one TCR beta chain. This sample was taken from a study of control samples from healthy donors and cancer patients. Some clones are missing from TCRdb's copy, which holds only in-frame ones; the method was immunoSEQ multiplex PCR. The repertoire includes more than 100,000 clones, approximately 89% of them detected once, and about 7.9% sits in the top ten. This CDR3 is 13 amino acids long. Germline CDR1 SGHAT, CDR2 FQNNGV. V was shortened by 5 bases and J by 7 bases, with 11 bases between the two germline ends. Material for sequencing was PBMCs. The source is a man in his fifties with head and neck cancer. The V and J genes are TRBV11-2 and TRBJ1-4; D remains ambiguous. The CDR3 loop reads CASSPLAREKLFF. CDR3 DNA sequence: TGTGCCAGCAGCCCCCTTGCCCGTGAAAAACTGTTTTTT. Full variable domain (missing parts from reference TRBV11-2 and TRBJ1-4): EAGVAQSPRYKIIEKRQSVAFWCNPISGHATLYWYQQILGQGPKLLIQFQNNGVVDDSQLPKDRFSAERLKGVDSTLKIQPAKLEDSAVYLCASSPLAREKLFFGSGTQLSVL.